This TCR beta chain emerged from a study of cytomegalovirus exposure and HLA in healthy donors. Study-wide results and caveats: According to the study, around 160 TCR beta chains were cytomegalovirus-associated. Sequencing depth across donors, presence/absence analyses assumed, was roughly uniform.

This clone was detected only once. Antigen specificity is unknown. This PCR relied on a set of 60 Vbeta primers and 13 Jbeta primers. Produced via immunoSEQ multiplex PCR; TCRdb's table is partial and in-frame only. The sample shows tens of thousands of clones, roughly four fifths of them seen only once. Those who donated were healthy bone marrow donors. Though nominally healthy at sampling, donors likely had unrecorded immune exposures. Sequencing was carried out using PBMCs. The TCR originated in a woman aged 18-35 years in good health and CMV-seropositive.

CDR3 region: CASSSRDRGDTGELFF. DNA of the CDR3: TGCGCCAGCAGCAGCCGGGACAGGGGGGACACCGGGGAGCTGTTTTTT. The chain carries TRBV4-1 and TRBJ2-2, with 11 bases lining up with TRBD1. This CDR3 is built from 16 residues. The trim removed 5 bases at V and 3 bases at J, leaving 5 bases unmatched. The germline gives CDR1 MGHRA, CDR2 YSYEKL.